This TCR beta chain was obtained from a study of lymphopenia after photon versus proton radiotherapy. Libraries were prepared by immunoSEQ multiplex PCR; TCRdb keeps only in-frame clonotypes and omits some of them. The data show tens of thousands of clones, with about 90% seen just once and approximately 2% held by the top ten. Remarks on this clone: No antigen is known for it.

Study-wide results and limits: After lymphocyte nadir, photon-treated repertoires showed oligoclonal expansion, especially CD8+ Temra.

The CDR3 sequence is 18 residues long. Looked up from germline, CDR1 is SGHKS and CDR2 is YYEKEE (reference sequence). The V end lost 4 bases, the J end lost 0 bases, and 20 bases lay between the germline ends. This sequence joins TRBV5-5 and TRBJ1-3, with D perhaps matching TRBD1 (6 bases). Source: peripheral blood, taken from a patient treated with photon-based radiotherapy. The TCR sequence derives from a man between 40 and 49 years old with gastric cancer. The CDR3 here is CASSLGTQKGISGNTIYF. Written as DNA, the CDR3 is TGTGCCAGCAGCCTTGGGACACAAAAGGGGATCTCTGGAAACACCATATATTTT.